This record covers a single TCR beta chain. The CDR3 loop spans 14 amino acids. V dropped 6 bases and J dropped 2; count of bases not matched to a gene: 2. CDR1 LNHDA and CDR2 SQIVND come from the germline V gene (reference sequence). This record comes from a study of OX40 agonist ivuxolimab in advanced cancers. Study details: Roughly two fifths of patients had received prior checkpoint inhibitor therapy.

Here immunoSEQ multiplex PCR was the method, and the copy in TCRdb shows in-frame clones only, minus some. The sample shows around 110,000 clones, roughly nine tenths of them seen only once. The specimen comprised CD4+ or CD8+ T cells sorted from blood, sampled in a trial of the OX40 agonist ivuxolimab. The origin of this receptor is an adult with an advanced solid tumor such as melanoma, head and neck, liver or kidney cancer. The gene calls are TRBV19 and TRBJ1-5, with TRBD1 identical over 9 bases. CDR3 protein: CASSRTGGNQPQHF. The CDR3 bases are TGTGCCAGTAGCAGGACAGGGGGCAATCAGCCCCAGCATTTT. Drawing the rest from reference TRBV19 and TRBJ1-5, the complete variable domain is DGGITQSPKYLFRKEGQNVTLSCEQNLNHDAMYWYRQDPGQGLRLIYYSQIVNDFQKGDIAEGYSVSREKKESFPLTVTSAQKNPTAFYLCASSRTGGNQPQHFGDGTRLSIL.